These T cell receptor beta chains were read from a single sample in a study of cytomegalovirus exposure and HLA in healthy donors. Sequenced by immunoSEQ multiplex PCR; TCRdb stores in-frame clones only, minus some. The sample's table shows 45,000 to 60,000 clones. What was sequenced was PBMCs. The receptors here all came from a woman aged 40-49 years in good health and CMV-seronegative. Both conserved end residues are part of each CDR3. D genes are given only for firm matches.

>.|TRBJ2-3|TRBV15
CATSREVADTQYF
TGTGCCACCAGCAGAGAAGTCGCGGATACGCAGTATTTT
>TRBD1|TRBJ1-1|TRBV6-5
CASGLTGDVNTEAFF
TGTGCCAGCGGACTGACAGGGGACGTGAACACTGAAGCTTTCTTT
>.|TRBJ2-1|TRBV6-6
CASSLVDEQFF
TGTGCCAGCAGCTTAGTCGATGAGCAGTTCTTC
>.|TRBJ2-7|TRBV5-1
CASSLGRGEAYEQYF
TGCGCCAGCAGCTTGGGGAGAGGGGAGGCCTACGAGCAGTACTTC
>.|TRBJ1-2|TRBV27
CASSRQGGQGYTF
TGTGCCAGCAGTCGGCAGGGAGGTCAAGGCTACACCTTC
>TRBD2|TRBJ2-5|TRBV29-1
CSVVPFLAGAETQYF
TGCAGCGTTGTCCCCTTCCTAGCGGGAGCAGAGACCCAGTACTTC
>.|TRBJ1-6|TRBV19
CASSISPGAASPLHF
TGTGCCAGTAGTATTTCTCCAGGGGCTGCTTCACCCCTCCACTTT
>.|TRBJ2-5|TRBV18
CASSPVSGETQYF
TGTGCCAGCTCACCAGTTAGTGGAGAGACCCAGTACTTC
>.|TRBJ2-3|TRBV28
CASTSTVTDTQYF
TGTGCCAGCACCTCTACGGTCACAGATACGCAGTATTTT
>TRBD2|TRBJ2-4|TRBV18
CASSPRSDGLAGLNIQYF
TGTGCCAGCTCACCAAGGTCGGATGGACTAGCGGGACTTAACATTCAGTACTTC
>TRBD1|TRBJ1-2|TRBV5-6
CASSLGTGTVDYGYTF
TGTGCCAGCAGCCTGGGGACAGGGACCGTCGACTATGGCTACACCTTC
>.|TRBJ2-3|TRBV2
CASSMRDTQYF
TGTGCCAGCAGCATGAGGGATACGCAGTATTTT
>TRBD1|TRBJ1-5|TRBV6-1
CASYDRGGGNQPQHF
TGTGCCAGCTACGACAGGGGAGGCGGCAATCAGCCCCAGCATTTT
>TRBD2|TRBJ2-2|TRBV11-3
CASSLGAGANTGELFF
TGTGCCAGCAGCTTAGGCGCGGGGGCGAACACCGGGGAGCTGTTTTTT
>TRBD1|TRBJ1-4|TRBV30
CAWSAYKGQTLATNEKLFF
TGTGCCTGGAGTGCCTACAAGGGACAGACACTAGCAACTAATGAAAAACTGTTTTTT
>.|TRBJ1-5|TRBV6-5
CASSYGAGNQPQHF
TGTGCCAGCAGTTACGGGGCAGGCAATCAGCCCCAGCATTTT
>.|TRBJ2-5|TRBV4-1
CASSQERASVETQYF
TGCGCCAGCAGCCAAGAGAGGGCTAGCGTAGAGACCCAGTACTTC
>TRBD2|TRBJ2-3|TRBV5-1
CASRLAGGDTDTQYF
TGCGCCAGCAGACTAGCGGGGGGGGACACAGATACGCAGTATTTT